Listed here are 18 T cell receptor beta chains from one sample, sequenced in a study of blood T cell repertoires in COVID-19. TCRdb's table, derived via immunoSEQ multiplex PCR, lists solely in-frame clones and lacks some. The sample records some 190,000 clones, roughly 85% being singletons. The sequencing input was peripheral blood. All receptors come from a man between 60 and 75 years old with acute or convalescent COVID-19.

The V and J genes are TRBV28 and TRBJ1-1, with a tentative D call TRBD1 (6 bases). Germline V gene sequence: CDR1 MDHEN, CDR2 SYDVKM. This CDR3 comprises 15 residues. V shed 6 bases and J shed 6 bases, with 20 bases lying between them. CDR3 DNA sequence: TGTGCCAGCAGCCTTCAGGGGCGAGTGACCGCTGAAGCTTTCTTT. It translates to CASSLQGRVTAEAFF.

The V call is TRBV2, the J call TRBJ2-1; 9 nucleotides match TRBD2. CDR1 is SNHLY, CDR2 FYNNEI, per germline. There are 15 residues in the CDR3. V was clipped by 4 bases and J by 1 base; unmatched bases: 2. The CDR3: CASSVAGESYNEQFF. CDR3 DNA sequence: TGTGCCAGCAGTGTAGCGGGAGAGTCCTACAATGAGCAGTTCTTC.

CDR3: CASLTSTGTDVEQYF. Here the CDR3 DNA reads TGCGCCAGCCTCACCTCAACCGGGACAGATGTCGAGCAGTACTTC. This chain joins TRBV23-1 and TRBJ2-7; TRBD1 matches 7 bases. TRBV23-1 belongs to the ORF category, with a function that is uncertain. V was pared by 8 bases and J by 6 bases, with 16 bases of the junction left unmatched. CDR3 length: 15 residues.

The V gene is TRBV27, the J gene TRBJ1-5; D unclear. This CDR3 is 11 amino acids long. Germline lookup yields CDR1 MNHEY and CDR2 SMNVEV (reference sequence). Trimming took off 5 bases at V and 10 bases at J, with 9 bases between the two ends. Written as DNA, the CDR3 is TGTGCCAGCAGTCTGAATCTACCCCAGCATTTT. It encodes CASSLNLPQHF.

V is TRBV4-1 and J is TRBJ2-3, with TRBD1 matching over 7 bases. Germline V gives CDR1 MGHRA, CDR2 YSYEKL. Trimming cost V 4 bases and J 5 bases; bases outside gene matches: 6. The CDR3 consists of 14 residues. CDR3 in DNA: TGCGCCAGCAGCCCGAGGGGGCCCGGAGATACGCAGTATTTT. The encoded protein is CASSPRGPGDTQYF.

The chain couples TRBV28 to TRBJ2-4; 7 bases agree with TRBD2. V gave up 3 bases and J gave up 2 bases; unmatched junction bases: 4. CDR1 MDHEN and CDR2 SYDVKM come from the germline V gene. The CDR3 is made up of 15 amino acids. In nucleotides, the CDR3 is TGTGCCAGCAGTTTCGCGGGAGAGACCAAAAACATTCAGTACTTC. It specifies CASSFAGETKNIQYF.

This chain uses TRBV7-9 with TRBJ2-3, with 8 positions matching TRBD2. Germline CDR1 SEHNR, CDR2 FQNEAQ (reference sequence). This CDR3 contains 19 residues. Losses at the gene ends were 5 bases for V and 1 base for J; bases not matched to a gene: 17. The CDR3 region has the DNA TGTGCCAGCAGCCCACCGGGCGGGAGGCCCCGGTTGGGCACAGATACGCAGTATTTT. Residues: CASSPPGGRPRLGTDTQYF.

The V call is TRBV3-1 (or the pseudogene TRBV3-2), the J call TRBJ1-2, with D uncertain. V was shortened by 4 bases and J by 3 bases, with 6 bases between the two germline ends. CDR1 and CDR2 (germline): LGHDT, YNNKEL (reference sequence). The CDR3 has 12 amino acids. CDR3 coding DNA: TGTGCCAGCAGCCCCGGGGACTATGGCTACACCTTC. Translation gives CASSPGDYGYTF.

CDR3 bases: TGTGCCAGCAGCGCCCGGACAGCCTCCTACAATGAGCAGTTCTTC. Protein product: CASSARTASYNEQFF. This chain connects TRBV13 to TRBJ2-1; the D gene is possibly TRBD1 (6 bases). Deletions cut 5 bases from V and 0 bases from J, with 11 bases between. Germline V lookup: CDR1 PRHDT, CDR2 FYEKMQ (reference sequence). The CDR3 is 15 residues long.

J is TRBJ2-7 and V is TRBV21-1; TRBD2 reflects the table's D call only, with no check against the DNA. TRBV21-1 is a listed pseudogene. This CDR3 spans 12 amino acids. The CDR3, as DNA: TGTGCCAGCGGGTTAGCGGTCCACGAGCAGTACTTC. Protein sequence: CASGLAVHEQYF.

The chain couples TRBV7-9 to TRBJ2-1, with 11 nucleotides matching TRBD2. This CDR3 spans 17 amino acids. J was trimmed by 0 bases and V by 4 bases; bases with no gene match: 5. Germline V CDR1 and CDR2: SEHNR, FQNEAQ (reference sequence). The CDR3: CASSSGLAGYSYNEQFF. As DNA, the CDR3 is TGTGCCAGCAGCTCAGGACTAGCGGGTTACTCCTACAATGAGCAGTTCTTC.

This clone has a handful of counts. CDR3 bases: TGTGCCAGTAGTATAGGAGGACTCACCGGAGCGGAGCAGTTCTTC. As protein: CASSIGGLTGAEQFF. The V call is TRBV19, the J call TRBJ2-1, with a weak D call TRBD2 (5 bases). This CDR3 region has 15 residues. Looked up from germline, CDR1 is LNHDA and CDR2 is SQIVND (reference sequence). With 1 base removed from V and 10 bases from J, the gap between germline ends came to 17 bases.

This sequence joins TRBV27 and TRBJ2-7; 8 nucleotides agree with TRBD2. The CDR3 spans 16 residues. With V trimmed by 3 bases and J by 5 bases, 12 bases remained unmatched. Germline CDR1 reads MNHEY; CDR2 reads SMNVEV (reference sequence). The CDR3: CASSFWGAGVKNEQYF. CDR3 nucleotide sequence: TGTGCCAGCAGTTTTTGGGGAGCGGGAGTTAAGAACGAGCAGTACTTC.

This clone was recorded once. The chain uses TRBV6-6 and TRBJ2-3; D not certain. CDR1 and CDR2 (germline): MNHNY, SVGAGI (reference sequence). The germline V and J ends were trimmed by 8 bases and 4 bases, with 10 bases remaining between them. The CDR3 runs 12 residues. Written as DNA, the CDR3 is TGTGCCAGCGGCGGCGGCCCAGATACGCAGTATTTT. It encodes CASGGGPDTQYF.

About this clone: Sequence at one end of the junction differs from germline and may be a read error. V usage is TRBV20-1 and J usage is TRBJ1-2, with 7 bases identical to TRBD1. The germline CDR1 and CDR2 sequences are DFQATT and SNEGSKA (reference sequence). The CDR3 runs 10 residues. The CDR3 DNA reads as TGTCAGGCCCTCAGGGGGGGCTACACCTTC. It specifies CQALRGGYTF.

CDR3 sequence: CASRDGLAGGPPQYF. The CDR3 DNA reads as TGTGCCAGCAGAGACGGACTAGCGGGAGGGCCCCCCCAGTACTTC. The chain has TRBV2 and TRBJ2-7; 15 nucleotides match TRBD2. Germline CDR1 and CDR2: SNHLY and FYNNEI. V dropped 6 bases and J dropped 10; count of bases not matched to a gene: 10. The CDR3 loop spans 15 amino acids.

The chain links TRBV7-9 to TRBJ1-2; 7 bases align to TRBD1. Trimming removed 5 bases from V and 3 bases from J; junction bases left unmatched: 3. The CDR3 has 13 amino acids. Germline CDR1 is SEHNR and CDR2 is FQNEAQ (reference sequence). CDR3 sequence: CASSRGQHYGYTF. The CDR3 DNA follows: TGTGCCAGCAGCAGGGGACAGCACTATGGCTACACCTTC.

The J gene is TRBJ2-7, the V gene TRBV6-5, with 9 bases fitting TRBD2. CDR1 is MNHEY and CDR2 is SVGAGI in the germline V gene. V trimming: 4 bases; J trimming: 6 bases; junction bases outside the gene matches: 10. The CDR3 sequence is 15 residues long. CDR3 sequence reads: CASSSVGGRASEQYF. The CDR3 coding sequence is TGTGCCAGCAGTTCCGTTGGCGGGAGGGCCTCCGAGCAGTACTTC.